This T cell receptor (beta chain) was observed in a study of blood T cell repertoires in COVID-19 (dated by TCRdb to 2019 to 2021). About the investigation overall: Samples covering the acute and convalescent phases of COVID-19 were provided by collaborators in the United States, Italy and Spain. The material from the prospective study consisted of cDNA or gDNA derived from T cells, B-cell-depleted T cells, or PBMCs. The dataset comprised deeply sampled blood TCRbeta repertoires from subjects exposed to, actively infected with, or recovered from COVID-19. A freely available public database, intended as a resource for researchers studying the immune response to SARS-CoV-2, is where the repertoires were released. Samples came from the ongoing ImmuneRACE study (first 160 participants) plus 1,254 subjects from 6 global collaborators. The sample metadata nearly always contained a de-identified subject ID, COVID-19 status, age in years and sex. Where available, HLA class I and class II types were taken from metadata supplied by the sample provider and were not determined by assay-based typing.

Of note for this clone: Its specific antigen is unknown. Base qualities are not recorded, but no much larger clone differs from it by a single base.

The immunoSEQ Assay, a bias-controlled multiplex PCR, was used to amplify TCRbeta CDR3 regions from genomic DNA. In the source study's methods: The number of nucleated cells in each sample was estimated by amplification of reference gene primers within the assay. Sequence reads were collapsed and filtered to measure the absolute abundance of every unique TCRbeta CDR3 rearrangement. For each sample, productive Simpson clonality was calculated as the square root of Simpson's diversity index across productive rearrangements. The clones in this table, taken by TCRdb from immuneACCESS, are in-frame only. Not every clone is retained; where verified, under half of the shortfall comes from an unresolved V gene, and the cause of the rest is unknown. Clonal size and the V and J genes are those of that table, whereas D and trimming came from the DNA. Within this sample are around 180,000 clones, with about 85% of them counted one time only. The biggest ten clones account for 15% to 20% of the sample.

At one collaborating source in Seattle, patients were enrolled during active infection and were followed longitudinally through the course of disease. Collaborating institutions collected whole blood in K2EDTA tubes following their own protocols. Collaborator samples were shipped for TCRbeta analysis as frozen whole blood, isolated PBMCs, or DNA extracted from either sample type. What the work shows at the level of the full study, not this receptor alone: How much clinical and demographic metadata was included differed by source and by participant, and the metadata was provided uncurated.

Trimming takes 1 base from V and 4 bases from J, and the germline ends sit 16 bases apart. CDR1 LGHDT and CDR2 YNNKEL are derived from the germline V gene (reference sequence). The CDR3 holds 17 amino acids from the cysteine to the phenylalanine. The DNA shown is the 51-base CDR3, in frame from base 1. This chain joins TRBV3-1 (or the pseudogene TRBV3-2) to TRBJ2-2; confidence is insufficient to name the D gene. The TCR originated in a person aged 70 to 85 with COVID-19, enrolled during active disease. The sample comprised peripheral blood. CDR3 loop: CASSQASGYRSTGELFF. The sequenced DNA: TGTGCCAGCAGCCAAGCTTCTGGGTACCGGAGCACCGGGGAGCTGTTTTTT.